This TCR beta chain was documented in a study of T-cell memory formation after mild COVID-19. Germline CDR1 reads SGHTA; CDR2 reads FQGNSA. V lost 5 bases and J 1 base, leaving 8 bases between the germline ends. This CDR3 comprises 13 residues. TCRdb reprocessed the 5' RACE reads with MiXCR, giving one entry per CDR3 protein. The sample has under 250,000 distinct CDR3 sequences; roughly 10% are singletons. Sample: PBMCs or a T cell subset sorted from them (not recorded which). The V call is TRBV7-2, the J call TRBJ1-2, with unresolved D. This receptor was taken from a man between 18 and 35 years old who had mild COVID-19 (a few samples of this study predate the infection). Cell type and time point are not known. In DNA, the CDR3 is TGTGCCAGCAGCATGGATATTAACTATGGCTACACCTTC. This encodes CASSMDINYGYTF.